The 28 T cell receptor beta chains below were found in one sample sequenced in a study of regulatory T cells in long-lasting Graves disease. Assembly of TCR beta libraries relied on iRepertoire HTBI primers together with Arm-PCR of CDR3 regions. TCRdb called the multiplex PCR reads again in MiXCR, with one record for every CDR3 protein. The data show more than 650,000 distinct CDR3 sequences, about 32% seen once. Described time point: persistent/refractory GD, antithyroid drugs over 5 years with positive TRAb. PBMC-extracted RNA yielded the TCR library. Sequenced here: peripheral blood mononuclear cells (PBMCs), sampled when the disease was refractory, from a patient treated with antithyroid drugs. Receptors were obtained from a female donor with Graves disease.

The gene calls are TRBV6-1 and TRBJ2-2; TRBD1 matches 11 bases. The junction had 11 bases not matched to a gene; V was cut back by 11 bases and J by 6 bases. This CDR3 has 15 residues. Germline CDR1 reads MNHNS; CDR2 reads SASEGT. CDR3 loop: CAGNLGQGEAGELFF. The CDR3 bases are TGTGCCGGCAACCTGGGACAGGGGGAAGCCGGGGAGCTGTTTTTT.

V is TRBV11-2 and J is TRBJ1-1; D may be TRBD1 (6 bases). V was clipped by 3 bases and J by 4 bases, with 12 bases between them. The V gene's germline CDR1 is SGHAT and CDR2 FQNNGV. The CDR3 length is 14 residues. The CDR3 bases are TGTGCCAGCAGCTTGGGGCACAGGGCCACTGAAGCTTTCTTT. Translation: CASSLGHRATEAFF. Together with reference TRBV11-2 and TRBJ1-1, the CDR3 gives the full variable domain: EAGVAQSPRYKIIEKRQSVAFWCNPISGHATLYWYQQILGQGPKLLIQFQNNGVVDDSQLPKDRFSAERLKGVDSTLKIQPAKLEDSAVYLCASSLGHRATEAFFGQGTRLTVV.

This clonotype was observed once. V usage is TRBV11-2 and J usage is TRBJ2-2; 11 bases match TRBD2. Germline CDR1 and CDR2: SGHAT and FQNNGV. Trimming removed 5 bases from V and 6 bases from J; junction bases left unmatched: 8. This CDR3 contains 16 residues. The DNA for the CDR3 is TGTGCCAGCAGCCCCTTAGCGGGAGGGCCGGCCGGGGAGCTGTTTTTT. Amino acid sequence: CASSPLAGGPAGELFF.

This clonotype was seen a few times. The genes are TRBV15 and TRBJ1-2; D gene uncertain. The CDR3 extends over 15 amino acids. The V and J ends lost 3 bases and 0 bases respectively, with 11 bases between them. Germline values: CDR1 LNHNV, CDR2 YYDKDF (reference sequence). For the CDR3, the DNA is TGTGCCACCAGCAGGGACCACCGACCTAACTATGGCTACACCTTC. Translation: CATSRDHRPNYGYTF.

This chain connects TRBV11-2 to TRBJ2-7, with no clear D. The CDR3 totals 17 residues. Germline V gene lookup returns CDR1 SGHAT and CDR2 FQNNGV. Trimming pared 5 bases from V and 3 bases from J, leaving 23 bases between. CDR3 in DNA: TGTGCCAGCAGCCAACCCCTCGGGCAGAAACTGTACTACGAGCAGTACTTC. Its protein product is CASSQPLGQKLYYEQYF.

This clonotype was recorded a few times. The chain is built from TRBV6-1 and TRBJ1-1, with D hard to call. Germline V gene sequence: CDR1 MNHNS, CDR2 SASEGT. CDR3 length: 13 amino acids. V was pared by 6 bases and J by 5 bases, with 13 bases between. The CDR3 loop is CASSSRRRTEAFF. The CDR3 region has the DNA TGTGCCAGCAGCTCTAGAAGGCGAACTGAAGCTTTCTTT.

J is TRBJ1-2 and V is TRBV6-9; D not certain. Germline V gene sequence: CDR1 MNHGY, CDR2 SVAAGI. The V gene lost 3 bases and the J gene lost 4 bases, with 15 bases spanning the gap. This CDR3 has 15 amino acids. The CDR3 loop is CASSYSRVQSYGYTF. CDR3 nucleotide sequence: TGTGCCAGCAGTTACTCACGGGTTCAGAGCTATGGCTACACCTTC.

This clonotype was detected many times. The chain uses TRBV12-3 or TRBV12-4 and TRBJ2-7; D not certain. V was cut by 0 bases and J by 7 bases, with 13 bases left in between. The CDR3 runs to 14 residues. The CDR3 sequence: CASSLATDPLEQYF. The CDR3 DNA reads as TGTGCCAGCAGTTTAGCAACGGACCCTTTAGAGCAGTACTTC.

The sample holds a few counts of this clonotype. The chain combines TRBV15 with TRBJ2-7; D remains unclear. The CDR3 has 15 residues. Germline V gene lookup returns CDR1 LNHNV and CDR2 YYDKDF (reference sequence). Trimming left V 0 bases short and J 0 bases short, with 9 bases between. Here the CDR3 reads CATSRDRSSSYEQYF. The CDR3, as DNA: TGTGCCACCAGCAGAGATAGATCTAGCTCCTACGAGCAGTACTTC.

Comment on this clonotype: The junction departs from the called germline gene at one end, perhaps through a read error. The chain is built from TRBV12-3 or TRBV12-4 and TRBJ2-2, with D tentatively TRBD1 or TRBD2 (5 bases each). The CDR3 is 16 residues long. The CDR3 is CASSPAIGLGTGELSF. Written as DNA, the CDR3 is TGTGCCAGCAGTCCCGCCATAGGGTTAGGGACCGGGGAGCTGTCTTTT.

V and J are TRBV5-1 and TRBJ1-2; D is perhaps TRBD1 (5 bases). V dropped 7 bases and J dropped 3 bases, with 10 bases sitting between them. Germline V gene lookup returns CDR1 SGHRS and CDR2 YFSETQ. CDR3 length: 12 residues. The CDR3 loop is CASGTGDYGYTF. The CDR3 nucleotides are TGCGCCAGCGGAACAGGTGACTATGGCTACACCTTC.

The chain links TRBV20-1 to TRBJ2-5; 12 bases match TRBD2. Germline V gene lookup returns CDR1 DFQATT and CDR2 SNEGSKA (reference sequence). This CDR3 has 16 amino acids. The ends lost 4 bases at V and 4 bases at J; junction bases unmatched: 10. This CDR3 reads CSATSGRAFGAETQYF. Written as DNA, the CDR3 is TGCAGTGCTACTAGCGGGAGGGCCTTTGGGGCAGAGACCCAGTACTTC.

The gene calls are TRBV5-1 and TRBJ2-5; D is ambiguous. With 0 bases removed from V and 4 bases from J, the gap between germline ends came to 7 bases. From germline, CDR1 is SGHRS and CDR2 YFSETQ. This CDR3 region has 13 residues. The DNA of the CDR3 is TGCGCCAGCAGCTTGGACATTTTAGAGACCCAGTACTTC. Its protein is CASSLDILETQYF.

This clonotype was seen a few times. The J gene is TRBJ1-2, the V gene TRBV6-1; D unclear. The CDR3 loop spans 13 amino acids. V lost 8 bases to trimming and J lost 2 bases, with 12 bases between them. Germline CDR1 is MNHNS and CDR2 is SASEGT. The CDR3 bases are TGTGCCAGCGCGCGGTCCCCAAACTATGGCTACACCTTC. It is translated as CASARSPNYGYTF.

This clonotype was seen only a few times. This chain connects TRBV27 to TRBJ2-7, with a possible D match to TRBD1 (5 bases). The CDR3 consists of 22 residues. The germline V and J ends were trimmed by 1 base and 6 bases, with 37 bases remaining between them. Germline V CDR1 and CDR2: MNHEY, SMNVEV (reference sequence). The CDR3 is CASSLFRAEYPVIDSLICEQYF. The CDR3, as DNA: TGTGCCAGCAGTTTATTCCGGGCGGAGTACCCAGTAATTGACAGTCTCATCTGCGAGCAGTACTTC.

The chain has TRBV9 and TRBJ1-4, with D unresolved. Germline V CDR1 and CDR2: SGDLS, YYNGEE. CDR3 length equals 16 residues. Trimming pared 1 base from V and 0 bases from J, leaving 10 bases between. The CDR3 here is CASSVSQTTTNEKLFF. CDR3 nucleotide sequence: TGTGCCAGCAGCGTATCGCAGACAACAACTAATGAAAAACTGTTTTTT.

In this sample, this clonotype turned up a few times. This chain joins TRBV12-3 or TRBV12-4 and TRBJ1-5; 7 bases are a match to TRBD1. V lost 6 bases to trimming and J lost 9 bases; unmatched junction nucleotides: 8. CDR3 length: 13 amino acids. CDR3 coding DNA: TGTGCCAGCAGCACTGGACAGGCCTTGCCCCAGCATTTT. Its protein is CASSTGQALPQHF.

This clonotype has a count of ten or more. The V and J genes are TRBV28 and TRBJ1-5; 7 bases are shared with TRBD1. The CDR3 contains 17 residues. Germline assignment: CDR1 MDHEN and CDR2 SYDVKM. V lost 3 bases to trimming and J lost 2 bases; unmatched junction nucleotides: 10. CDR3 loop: CASSFQFSQGRNQPQHF. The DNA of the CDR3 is TGTGCCAGCAGTTTTCAATTTTCACAGGGGCGCAATCAGCCCCAGCATTTT.

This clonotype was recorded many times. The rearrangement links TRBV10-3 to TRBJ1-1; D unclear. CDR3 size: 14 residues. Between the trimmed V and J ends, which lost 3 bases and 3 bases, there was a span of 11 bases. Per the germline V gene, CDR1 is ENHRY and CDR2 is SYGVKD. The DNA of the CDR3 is TGTGCCATCAGTGATAGTAGCGGTCACACTGAAGCTTTCTTT. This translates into CAISDSSGHTEAFF.

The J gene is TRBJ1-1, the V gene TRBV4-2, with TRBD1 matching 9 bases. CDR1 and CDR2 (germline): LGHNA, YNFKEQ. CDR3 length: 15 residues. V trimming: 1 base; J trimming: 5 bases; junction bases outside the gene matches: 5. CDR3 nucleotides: TGTGCCAGCAGCCAAGGGGGACAGGGAGATACTGAAGCTTTCTTT. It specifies CASSQGGQGDTEAFF.

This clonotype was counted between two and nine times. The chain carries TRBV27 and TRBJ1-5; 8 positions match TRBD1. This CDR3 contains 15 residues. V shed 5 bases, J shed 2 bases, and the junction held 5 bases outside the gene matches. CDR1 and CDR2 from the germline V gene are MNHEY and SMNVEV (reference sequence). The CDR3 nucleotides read TGTGCCAGCAGTACCATGACAGGGGGCAATCAGCCCCAGCATTTT. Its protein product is CASSTMTGGNQPQHF.

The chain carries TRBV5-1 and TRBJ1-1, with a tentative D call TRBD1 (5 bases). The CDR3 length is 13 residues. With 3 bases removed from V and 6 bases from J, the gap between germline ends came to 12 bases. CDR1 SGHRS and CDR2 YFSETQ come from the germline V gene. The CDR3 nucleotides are TGCGCCAGCAGCTCAGACGGGGGGTCTGAAGCTTTCTTT. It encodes CASSSDGGSEAFF.

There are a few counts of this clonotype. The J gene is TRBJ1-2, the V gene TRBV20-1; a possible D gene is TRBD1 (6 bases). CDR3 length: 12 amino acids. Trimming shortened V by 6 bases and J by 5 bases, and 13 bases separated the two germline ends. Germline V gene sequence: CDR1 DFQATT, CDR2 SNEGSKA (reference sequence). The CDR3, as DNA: TGCAGTGCAAGCGACAGGTCATATGGCTACACCTTC. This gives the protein CSASDRSYGYTF.

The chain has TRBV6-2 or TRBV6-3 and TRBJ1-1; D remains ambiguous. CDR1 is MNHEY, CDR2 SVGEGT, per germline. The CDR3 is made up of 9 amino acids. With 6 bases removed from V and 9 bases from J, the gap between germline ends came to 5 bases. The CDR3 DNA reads TGTGCCAGCAGATTCAAAGCTTTCTTT. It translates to CASRFKAFF.

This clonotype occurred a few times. CDR3 DNA sequence: TGTGCCAGCAGTTACCTGGACGGGAACACTGAAGCTTTCTTT. Protein product: CASSYLDGNTEAFF. J is TRBJ1-1 and V is TRBV6-2 or TRBV6-3; D is uncertain. The CDR3 covers 14 residues. Germline values: CDR1 MNHEY, CDR2 SVGEGT. Trimming removed 2 bases from V and 1 base from J, with 8 bases in between.

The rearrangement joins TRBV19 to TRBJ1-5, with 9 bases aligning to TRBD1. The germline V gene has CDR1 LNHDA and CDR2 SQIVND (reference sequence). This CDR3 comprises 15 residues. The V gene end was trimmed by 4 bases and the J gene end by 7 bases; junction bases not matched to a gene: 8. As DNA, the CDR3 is TGTGCCAGTAGTACCCGACAGGGACAGGGACAGCCCCAGCATTTT. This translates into CASSTRQGQGQPQHF.

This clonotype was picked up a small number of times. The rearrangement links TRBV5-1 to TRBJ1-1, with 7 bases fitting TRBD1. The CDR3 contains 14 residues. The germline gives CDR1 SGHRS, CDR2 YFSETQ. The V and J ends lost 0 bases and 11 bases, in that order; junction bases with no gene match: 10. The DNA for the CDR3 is TGCGCCAGCAGCTTGGGGGGTGACAGGGTTTACGCTTTCTTT. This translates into CASSLGGDRVYAFF.

Here the CDR3 DNA reads TGCGCCAGCAGCCAAGCGGGACAGGGAATGACTGAAGCTTTCTTT. Protein product: CASSQAGQGMTEAFF. The J gene is TRBJ1-1, the V gene TRBV4-1, with 9 bases that match TRBD1. This CDR3 spans 15 amino acids. Trimming removed 1 base from V and 5 bases from J; junction bases left unmatched: 5. CDR1 is MGHRA and CDR2 is YSYEKL in the germline V gene.